A selection of T cell receptor beta chains follows, all from one sample in a study of early T cells in non-severe SARS-CoV-2 infection. TCRdb called the 5' RACE reads again in MiXCR, with one record for every CDR3 protein. This table holds fewer than 50,000 distinct CDR3 sequences, 12% found once. Sequencing was carried out using whole blood. The receptors were sampled from an adult who was a healthcare worker with PCR-confirmed SARS-CoV-2 infection or an uninfected control (not recorded which). Both conserved end residues are part of each CDR3. A D gene is named only where the DNA matches it firmly. Where a row states a size, it is once, few, many or the class of an expanded clone; other rows omit it.

d_call	j_call	clone_size	v_call	cdr3_aa	cdr3_nt
TRBD1	TRBJ1-1	NA	TRBV5-1	CASSLEGQGTNEAFF	TGCGCCAGCAGCCTTGAAGGACAGGGTACAAACGAAGCTTTCTTT
TRBD1	TRBJ2-7	many	TRBV7-2	CASSSDRGDYEQYF	TGTGCCAGCAGCTCGGACAGGGGGGACTACGAGCAGTACTTC
NA	TRBJ1-5	many	TRBV28	CASKPRSPSNQPQHF	TGTGCCAGCAAACCAAGGAGTCCCAGCAATCAGCCCCAGCATTTT
TRBD2	TRBJ2-1	NA	TRBV19	CASSKLAGKYNEQFF	TGTGCCAGTAGTAAACTAGCGGGAAAATACAATGAGCAGTTCTTC
NA	TRBJ2-2	many	TRBV20-1	CSASPPDSRGGTGELFF	TGCAGTGCTAGCCCACCGGACAGCCGGGGCGGCACCGGGGAGCTGTTTTTT
NA	TRBJ2-2	few	TRBV2	CASTQMNTGELFF	TGTGCCAGCACCCAGATGAACACCGGGGAGCTGTTTTTT
TRBD2	TRBJ2-7	many	TRBV20-1	CSASLAGASYEQYF	TGCAGTGCTAGCCTAGCGGGGGCTTCCTACGAGCAGTACTTC
NA	TRBJ1-2	NA	TRBV7-2	CASSGSGAYLGYTF	TGTGCCAGCAGCGGATCAGGGGCGTATTTAGGCTACACCTTC
TRBD2	TRBJ2-3	many	TRBV20-1	CSAVQKLETSGTTDTQYF	TGCAGTGCCGTACAAAAATTGGAGACTAGCGGGACCACAGATACGCAGTATTTT
NA	TRBJ2-7	few	TRBV7-9	CASSPGWPSYEQYF	TGTGCCAGCAGCCCGGGGTGGCCCTCCTACGAGCAGTACTTC
TRBD2	TRBJ2-5	NA	TRBV27	CASRLAGGPETQYF	TGTGCCAGCAGACTAGCGGGGGGGCCAGAGACCCAGTACTTC
TRBD1	TRBJ1-1	NA	TRBV24-1	CATSRTGNTEAFF	TGTGCCACCAGCCGGACAGGGAACACTGAAGCTTTCTTT
TRBD1	TRBJ1-1	many	TRBV7-3	CASSFTRDSEAFF	TGTGCCAGCAGCTTCACCCGGGACAGTGAAGCTTTCTTT
NA	TRBJ2-5	once	TRBV10-3	CAISPDSTYQETQYF	TGTGCCATCAGCCCGGACAGCACGTACCAAGAGACCCAGTACTTC
NA	TRBJ2-1	NA	TRBV7-3	CASSLSPFQDEQFF	TGTGCCAGCAGCTTATCGCCTTTTCAGGATGAGCAGTTCTTC
TRBD1	TRBJ1-2	few	TRBV15	CATSRELRGLRPSGNGYTF	TGTGCCACCAGCAGAGAGTTGAGGGGGCTTCGACCCTCTGGTAATGGCTACACCTTC
NA	TRBJ2-3	many	TRBV6-2/TRBV6-3	CASSYGGDTDTQYF	TGTGCCAGCAGTTACGGCGGGGACACAGATACGCAGTATTTT
NA	TRBJ2-3	NA	TRBV28	CASSRGGRLDTQYF	TGTGCCAGCAGTAGGGGGGGTAGGTTGGATACGCAGTATTTT
TRBD2	TRBJ2-1	NA	TRBV6-2/TRBV6-3	CAVQRLAGEGDNEQFF	TGTGCCGTCCAACGACTAGCGGGAGAGGGGGACAATGAGCAGTTCTTC
NA	TRBJ2-1	few	TRBV5-4	CAGSLQGLNEQFF	TGTGCCGGATCACTACAGGGTTTGAATGAGCAGTTCTTC
NA	TRBJ2-7	NA	TRBV28	CASMDGTYEQYF	TGTGCCAGCATGGACGGGACCTACGAGCAGTACTTC
NA	TRBJ1-6	many	TRBV7-2	CASSLLGTRPSPLHF	TGTGCCAGCAGCTTATTAGGGACCCGACCTTCACCCCTCCACTTT
NA	TRBJ1-1	NA	TRBV7-8	CASSSSRGLNTEAFF	TGTGCCAGCAGCTCAAGCAGGGGACTGAACACTGAAGCTTTCTTT
TRBD2	TRBJ2-7	many	TRBV14	CASSPTSGRPYEQYF	TGTGCCAGCAGCCCAACTAGCGGGAGGCCCTACGAGCAGTACTTC
NA	TRBJ2-3	many	TRBV7-3	CASSLDGVSTDTQYF	TGTGCCAGCAGCTTAGACGGGGTTAGCACAGATACGCAGTATTTT
TRBD1	TRBJ2-1	few	TRBV7-2	CASSSGGEQFF	TGTGCCAGCAGCTCAGGGGGTGAGCAGTTCTTC
NA	TRBJ2-1	NA	TRBV18	CASSPGSGGFYNEQFF	TGTGCCAGCTCACCGGGGAGCGGAGGGTTCTACAATGAGCAGTTCTTC
NA	TRBJ1-5	NA	TRBV7-9	CASSLGVNQPQHF	TGTGCCAGCAGCCTAGGGGTCAATCAGCCCCAGCATTTT
NA	TRBJ2-6	NA	TRBV19	CASSIRTVISGANVLTF	TGTGCCAGTAGCATACGGACAGTTATCTCTGGGGCCAACGTCCTGACTTTC
TRBD1	TRBJ2-6	many	TRBV12-3/TRBV12-4	CASSSRTLQGLGSGANVLTF	TGTGCCAGCAGCTCCCGGACGCTACAGGGGTTAGGCTCTGGGGCCAACGTCCTGACTTTC
NA	TRBJ1-1	many	TRBV18	CASSPSAAPLNTEAFF	TGTGCCAGCTCACCCTCGGCAGCTCCCCTGAACACTGAAGCTTTCTTT
TRBD2	TRBJ2-7	many	TRBV7-2	CASSLAGLPHYEQYF	TGTGCCAGCAGCTTAGCGGGACTACCTCACTACGAGCAGTACTTC
NA	TRBJ2-6	few	TRBV6-6	CASSYRDSGANVLTF	TGTGCCAGCAGCTACAGGGACTCTGGGGCCAACGTCCTGACTTTC
NA	TRBJ2-7	few	TRBV7-2	CASSLDLYEQYF	TGTGCCAGCAGCTTAGACTTATACGAGCAGTACTTC
NA	TRBJ2-5	many	TRBV20-1	CSARIRETQYF	TGCAGTGCTAGAATTAGGGAGACCCAGTACTTC
NA	TRBJ1-5	few	TRBV7-3	CASSLTVADQPQHF	TGTGCCAGCAGCTTAACGGTTGCGGATCAGCCCCAGCATTTT
TRBD1	TRBJ2-7	many	TRBV4-1	CASSQVAQGADEQYF	TGCGCCAGCAGCCAAGTAGCACAGGGGGCCGACGAGCAGTACTTC
TRBD1	TRBJ1-2	many	TRBV29-1	CSVATGGNYGYTF	TGCAGCGTTGCGACAGGGGGAAACTATGGCTACACCTTC
NA	TRBJ2-7	NA	TRBV2	CAGGQGLEQYF	TGTGCCGGGGGACAAGGACTCGAGCAGTACTTC
TRBD2	TRBJ2-6	many	TRBV7-2	CASSFPLAGGSGANVLTF	TGTGCCAGCAGCTTCCCGTTAGCGGGAGGATCTGGGGCCAACGTCCTGACTTTC
NA	TRBJ2-4	few	TRBV7-8	CASRFYGGAELAKNIQYF	TGTGCCAGCCGCTTTTACGGGGGAGCGGAACTAGCCAAAAACATTCAGTACTTC